The 25 T cell receptor beta chains below come from one sample, sequenced in a study of cytomegalovirus exposure and HLA in healthy donors. The PCR contained 60 Vbeta and 13 Jbeta primers. The protocol was immunoSEQ multiplex PCR, while the TCRdb copy is restricted to in-frame clones and leaves out a portion. The sample yields approximately 170,000 clones, roughly 85% seen once. Sample: PBMCs. The receptor source for this set is a boy aged 2-9 years in good health and CMV-seronegative.

The V call is TRBV7-3, the J call TRBJ2-5; D remains ambiguous. Trimming left V 3 bases short and J 5 bases short, with 10 bases between. CDR1 SGHTA and CDR2 FQGTGA come from the germline V gene. The CDR3 length is 13 residues. CDR3 residues: CASSFTLGETQYF. CDR3 coding DNA: TGTGCCAGCAGCTTTACACTCGGGGAGACCCAGTACTTC.

The chain joins TRBV6-1 to TRBJ2-5; 12 bases map to TRBD1. V shed 1 base and J 4 bases; nucleotides not matched to a gene: 1. Germline V gives CDR1 MNHNS, CDR2 SASEGT. The CDR3 extends over 15 amino acids. CDR3 DNA: TGTGCCAGCAGTGAAGGGGGACAGGGGGCAGAGACCCAGTACTTC. This translates into CASSEGGQGAETQYF.

With respect to this clone: Other DNA sequences of this sample code for an identical CDR3. The gene calls are TRBV28 and TRBJ1-2; D call uncertain. The CDR3 totals 11 residues. V gave up 6 bases and J gave up 7 bases, with 9 bases separating them. Germline V gene data show CDR1 as MDHEN and CDR2 as SYDVKM. The CDR3 sequence: CASSSPVGYTF. The CDR3 DNA reads as TGTGCCAGCAGCTCTCCGGTTGGCTACACCTTC.

As regards this clone: The same CDR3 also results from other DNA sequences found in this sample. The J gene is TRBJ2-1, the V gene TRBV5-4; D unclear. The germline CDR1 and CDR2 sequences are SGHNT and YYREEE (reference sequence). V was cut by 0 bases and J by 4 bases, with 5 bases left in between. CDR3 length: 13 residues. CDR3 loop: CASSLGQYNEQFF. DNA of the CDR3: TGTGCCAGCAGCTTGGGCCAGTACAATGAGCAGTTCTTC.

This chain joins TRBV5-1 and TRBJ1-6, with a possible D match to TRBD1 (5 bases). V lost 2 bases and J lost 7, with 13 bases in between. Germline values: CDR1 SGHRS, CDR2 YFSETQ. The CDR3 totals 15 residues. This CDR3 reads CASSFVQGANSPLHF. DNA of the CDR3: TGCGCCAGCAGCTTTGTTCAAGGGGCCAATTCACCCCTCCACTTT. Together with reference TRBV5-1 and TRBJ1-6, the CDR3 gives the full variable domain: KAGVTQTPRYLIKTRGQQVTLSCSPISGHRSVSWYQQTPGQGLQFLFEYFSETQRNKGNFPGRFSGRQFSNSRSEMNVSTLELGDSALYLCASSFVQGANSPLHFGNGTRLTVT.

The rearrangement joins TRBV5-1 to TRBJ2-7; 7 bases agree with TRBD2. V trimming: 4 bases; J trimming: 4 bases; junction bases outside the gene matches: 17. CDR3 length: 17 residues. Germline V CDR1 and CDR2: SGHRS, YFSETQ. The CDR3 nucleotides are TGCGCCAGCAGCCGTCTGGACGGCGGGAGCTTTTTGTACGAGCAGTACTTC. This encodes CASSRLDGGSFLYEQYF.

This clone turned up a few times. The CDR3 spells CATSRDPEGTQYF. CDR3 sequence (DNA): TGTGCCACCAGCAGAGATCCGGAGGGTACGCAGTATTTT. The genes are TRBV15 and TRBJ2-3; TRBD2 is a possible D gene (6 bases). The CDR3 totals 13 residues. V lost 0 bases and J lost 8, with 9 bases in between. CDR1 is LNHNV, CDR2 YYDKDF, per germline (reference sequence).

The chain carries TRBV30 and TRBJ1-6; no firm D call. Trimming left V 5 bases short and J 10 bases short, with 9 bases between. CDR3 length equals 11 residues. Looked up from germline, CDR1 is GTSNPN and CDR2 is SVGIG (reference sequence). The CDR3 DNA follows: TGTGCCTGGTCGGCGGAATCACCCCTCCACTTT. The encoded protein is CAWSAESPLHF. Drawing the rest from reference TRBV30 and TRBJ1-6, the complete variable domain is SQTIHQWPATLVQPVGSPLSLECTVEGTSNPNLYWYRQAAGRGLQLLFYSVGIGQISSEVPQNLSASRPQDRQFILSSKKLLLSDSGFYLCAWSAESPLHFGNGTRLTVT.

This clone was found a few times. The chain has TRBV6-1 and TRBJ1-2; a possible D gene is TRBD1 (6 bases). V was shortened by 0 bases and J by 5 bases, with 13 bases between the two germline ends. The CDR3 spans 15 residues. The V gene's germline CDR1 is MNHNS and CDR2 SASEGT. CDR3 bases: TGTGCCAGCAGTGAAGCGCGGGGGGCGCCGTATGGCTACACCTTC. It encodes CASSEARGAPYGYTF.

This clone was found a few times. This sequence joins TRBV6-4 and TRBJ2-1; D unresolved. Germline loops: CDR1 MRHNA, CDR2 SNTAGT. CDR3 length: 14 residues. V lost 0 bases and J lost 8, with 11 bases in between. This chain's CDR3 is CASSDSIPADEQFF. For the CDR3, the DNA is TGTGCCAGCAGTGACTCGATTCCCGCGGATGAGCAGTTCTTC.

This CDR3 reads CASSYREGDRGEQYF. In DNA, the CDR3 is TGTGCCAGCAGTTACCGAGAGGGGGATAGGGGTGAGCAGTACTTC. The chain combines TRBV6-6 with TRBJ2-5; possible D gene TRBD1, 6 bases. The germline V and J ends were trimmed by 2 bases and 11 bases, with 21 bases remaining between them. The germline gives CDR1 MNHNY, CDR2 SVGAGI (reference sequence). This CDR3 is 15 amino acids long.

This clone was recorded once. The V gene is TRBV6-6, the J gene TRBJ1-5, with D possibly matching TRBD1 (6 bases). In germline, CDR1 is MNHNY, CDR2 SVGAGI (reference sequence). V lost 4 bases, J lost 1 base, and 8 bases lay in between. The CDR3 loop spans 14 amino acids. The CDR3 here is CASSSQGSNQPQHF. For the CDR3, the DNA is TGTGCCAGCAGTTCCCAGGGGAGCAATCAGCCCCAGCATTTT.

The CDR3 sequence: CASSHAVAYEQYF. As DNA, the CDR3 is TGTGCCAGTAGTCATGCGGTAGCCTACGAGCAGTACTTC. This rearrangement joins TRBV19 to TRBJ2-7; no firm D call. The CDR3 has 13 amino acids. The germline gives CDR1 LNHDA, CDR2 SQIVND (reference sequence). V lost 5 bases and J 2 bases, leaving 10 bases between the germline ends.

This clone was observed a handful of times. The J gene is TRBJ2-2, the V gene TRBV4-1; 7 nucleotides align to TRBD2. The CDR3 spans 17 residues. Unmatched junction bases numbered 11, after V lost 0 bases and J lost 7 bases. In germline, CDR1 is MGHRA, CDR2 YSYEKL. CDR3 bases: TGCGCCAGCAGCCAAGACCCCGGGACTACCCAGGGCGGGGAGCTGTTTTTT. Amino acid sequence: CASSQDPGTTQGGELFF.

The chain joins TRBV19 to TRBJ1-3, with D possibly being TRBD1 (6 bases). The CDR3 spans 15 residues. Germline CDR1 and CDR2: LNHDA and SQIVND (reference sequence). Trimming removed 7 bases from V and 2 bases from J, with 15 bases in between. This CDR3 reads CASKGGLGPGNTIYF. CDR3 nucleotide sequence: TGTGCCAGTAAAGGGGGATTGGGGCCTGGAAACACCATATATTTT.

The chain carries TRBV9 and TRBJ2-3; weak D call: TRBD2 (5 bases). Germline values: CDR1 SGDLS, CDR2 YYNGEE. The CDR3 extends over 15 amino acids. Trimming removed 2 bases at V and 2 bases at J, with 12 bases between. The CDR3 loop reads CASSVLADATDTQYF. CDR3 DNA: TGTGCCAGCAGCGTCCTAGCCGACGCCACAGATACGCAGTATTTT.

The V gene is TRBV7-6, the J gene TRBJ1-1; D might be TRBD1 (5 bases). The length of the CDR3 is 13 residues. V lost 6 bases and J 10 bases, leaving 18 bases between the germline ends. Germline assignment: CDR1 SGHVS and CDR2 FNYEAQ. The CDR3 here is CASSLEGPGVAFF. The CDR3 DNA sequence: TGTGCCAGCAGTTTGGAGGGACCAGGCGTAGCTTTCTTT.

This clone occurred a few times. The genes are TRBV13 and TRBJ2-3; 9 bases map to TRBD2. The germline CDR1 and CDR2 sequences are PRHDT and FYEKMQ (reference sequence). The V gene end was trimmed by 4 bases and the J gene end by 1 base; junction bases not matched to a gene: 0. The CDR3 runs to 14 residues. This chain's CDR3 is CASSWTSGTDTQYF. The CDR3 DNA reads as TGTGCCAGCAGCTGGACTAGCGGCACAGATACGCAGTATTTT.

On this clone: The germline gene is not matched at one end of the junction; a read error may be the cause. The V call is TRBV7-7, the J call TRBJ2-5; 7 bases align to TRBD1. The germline CDR1 and CDR2 sequences are SSHAT and FNYEAQ (reference sequence). The CDR3 length is 16 residues. CDR3 in amino acids: CASSPHGQNRGETQYF. The CDR3 bases are TGTGCTAGCAGCCCCCACGGCCAGAACAGGGGAGAGACCCAGTACTTC.

CDR3 in DNA: TGTGCCAGTAGTCTACGGACTAGCGGGGTTAATGAGCAGTTCTTC. Its translation: CASSLRTSGVNEQFF. This chain links TRBV19 with TRBJ2-1; 12 bases match TRBD2. V was clipped by 5 bases and J by 7 bases; unmatched bases: 6. CDR1 is LNHDA, CDR2 SQIVND, per germline (reference sequence). The CDR3 has 15 residues. The full variable domain, with the rest looked up from reference TRBV19 and TRBJ2-1, is DGGITQSPKYLFRKEGQNVTLSCEQNLNHDAMYWYRQDPGQGLRLIYYSQIVNDFQKGDIAEGYSVSREKKESFPLTVTSAQKNPTAFYLCASSLRTSGVNEQFFGPGTRLTVL.

The V gene is TRBV2, the J gene TRBJ2-6, with D perhaps TRBD2 (7 bases). CDR3 length: 15 amino acids. The V gene lost 6 bases and the J gene lost 2 bases, with 11 bases spanning the gap. Germline-derived CDR1 and CDR2 are SNHLY and FYNNEI. The CDR3 protein is CASRWGGTGANVLTF. CDR3 DNA sequence: TGTGCCAGCAGGTGGGGGGGCACTGGGGCCAACGTCCTGACTTTC.

This clone was seen a handful of times. This chain connects TRBV6-1 to TRBJ2-7; D may be TRBD1 (5 bases). Germline CDR1 and CDR2: MNHNS and SASEGT. The CDR3 totals 15 residues. V was cut by 1 base and J by 3 bases, with 13 bases left in between. CDR3 DNA sequence: TGTGCCAGCAGTGAAGGGGGCGGCGCGCTCTACGAGCAGTACTTC. Its protein product is CASSEGGGALYEQYF.

Concerning this clone itself: The germline gene is not matched at one end of the junction; a read error may be the cause. In DNA, the CDR3 is TGTGCCAGCAGCGTAGCCGTGACCGGAGTATATGGCCACACCTTC. Encoded protein: CASSVAVTGVYGHTF. This chain uses TRBV9 with TRBJ1-2; D uncertain. This CDR3 is 15 amino acids long. Germline CDR1 reads SGDLS; CDR2 reads YYNGEE.

The V and J genes are TRBV29-1 and TRBJ2-1; possibly TRBD1 for D (6 bases). Germline assignment: CDR1 SQVTM and CDR2 ANQGSEA. Between the trimmed V and J ends, which lost 3 bases and 0 bases, there was a span of 15 bases. This CDR3 comprises 16 residues. In nucleotides, the CDR3 is TGCAGCGTTGAGGGGGACAAGGCACGCTCCTACAATGAGCAGTTCTTC. Translation: CSVEGDKARSYNEQFF.

The J gene is TRBJ1-5, the V gene TRBV28; D call uncertain. The CDR3 totals 13 residues. The V and J ends lost 6 bases and 4 bases respectively, with 10 bases between them. Germline CDR1 is MDHEN and CDR2 is SYDVKM. The CDR3 DNA follows: TGTGCCAGCAGCCTACCGTTGAATCAGCCCCAGCATTTT. Translated: CASSLPLNQPQHF.